In this sample, the clone carrying this T cell receptor (beta chain) turned up many times. The antigen remains undetermined. This sample was taken from a study of blood T cells in healthy people across ages. Study-level points and caveats: It was held that diversity estimates obtained from one million T cells represented underestimates.

With a J-beta primer mix and a sample-barcoded 5' primer, a second PCR ran about 6 to 11 cycles. MiXCR, applied by TCRdb to the 5' RACE reads, yields one record per CDR3 protein. The table includes 1.5 million to 2 million distinct CDR3 sequences, around 40% detected once. The germline V and J ends were trimmed by 8 bases and 8 bases, with 18 bases remaining between them. This CDR3 spans 13 amino acids. CDR1 MDHEN and CDR2 SYDVKM come from the germline V gene. This receptor was taken from a human donor in good health. This chain uses TRBV28 with TRBJ1-2; D possibly corresponds to TRBD1 (5 bases). Sequenced sample: blood. The CDR3 protein is CASSDAGGIGYTF. For the CDR3, the DNA is TGTGCCAGCTCCGATGCGGGGGGGATAGGCTACACCTTC.